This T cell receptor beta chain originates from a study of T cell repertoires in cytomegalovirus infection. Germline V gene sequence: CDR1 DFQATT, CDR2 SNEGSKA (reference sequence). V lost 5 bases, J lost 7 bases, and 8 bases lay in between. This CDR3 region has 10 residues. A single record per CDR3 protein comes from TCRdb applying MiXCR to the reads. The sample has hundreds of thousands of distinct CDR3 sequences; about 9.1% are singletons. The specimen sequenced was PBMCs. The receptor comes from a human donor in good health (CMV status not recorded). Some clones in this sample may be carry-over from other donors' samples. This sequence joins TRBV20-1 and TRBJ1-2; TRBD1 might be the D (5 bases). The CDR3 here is CSASGSGYTF. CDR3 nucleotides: TGCAGTGCTTCAGGGAGTGGCTACACCTTC.